Each of the 13 T cell receptor beta chains below was sequenced from the same sample in a study of T cell responses to AZD1222 COVID-19 vaccine. This table comes from immunoSEQ multiplex PCR, and its TCRdb copy is limited to in-frame clones, with some not included. The profile shows some 110,000 clones, 88% of them singletons. The sample in question was peripheral blood, obtained on day 0 of AZD1222 vaccination. Source of these receptors: an adult in good health.

This clone is a singleton in its sample. The chain is built from TRBV6-2 or TRBV6-3 and TRBJ2-2; D remains unclear. Germline CDR1 and CDR2: MNHEY and SVGEGT. V was shortened by 6 bases and J by 5 bases, with 13 bases between the two germline ends. The CDR3 contains 14 residues. The CDR3: CASSRTIETGELFF. The CDR3 region has the DNA TGTGCCAGCAGCCGAACCATAGAAACCGGGGAGCTGTTTTTT.

The chain links TRBV9 to TRBJ1-2, with D perhaps TRBD1 (6 bases). Trimming removed 3 bases at V and 3 bases at J, with 9 bases between. Germline CDR1 reads SGDLS; CDR2 reads YYNGEE. The CDR3 extends over 13 amino acids. Here the CDR3 reads CASSARGDYGYTF. In nucleotides, the CDR3 is TGTGCCAGCAGCGCAAGGGGGGACTATGGCTACACCTTC. Looking up the rest from reference TRBV9 and TRBJ1-2 gives the full variable domain: DSGVTQTPKHLITATGQRVTLRCSPRSGDLSVYWYQQSLDQGLQFLIQYYNGEERAKGNILERFSAQQFPDLHSELNLSSLELGDSALYFCASSARGDYGYTFGSGTRLTVV.

The chain joins TRBV6-5 to TRBJ1-1, with a weak D call TRBD1 (5 bases). V lost 6 bases, J lost 1 base, and 12 bases lay in between. The CDR3 totals 14 residues. Per germline, CDR1 MNHEY and CDR2 SVGAGI. CDR3 protein: CASRGPGRNTEAFF. CDR3 coding DNA: TGTGCCAGCAGGGGGCCGGGACGGAACACTGAAGCTTTCTTT.

This clone was picked up a small number of times. The chain joins TRBV29-1 to TRBJ1-1; D is unresolved. V shed 6 bases and J shed 4 bases, with 12 bases lying between them. The length of the CDR3 is 12 residues. Looked up from germline, CDR1 is SQVTM and CDR2 is ANQGSEA. The CDR3 nucleotides are TGCAGCGTCCGGACGGGATTCACTGAAGCTTTCTTT. This translates into CSVRTGFTEAFF. The whole variable domain, remainder taken from reference TRBV29-1 and TRBJ1-1, is SAVISQKPSRDICQRGTSLTIQCQVDSQVTMMFWYRQQPGQSLTLIATANQGSEATYESGFVIDKFPISRPNLTFSTLTVSNMSPEDSSIYLCSVRTGFTEAFFGQGTRLTVV.

The chain uses TRBV29-1 and TRBJ2-2, with 8 positions matching TRBD1. This CDR3 is 14 amino acids long. Germline trimming cut 3 bases from V and 5 bases from J; bases unmatched to any gene: 5. Germline CDR1 reads SQVTM; CDR2 reads ANQGSEA. The CDR3 spells CSVEGDRRTGELFF. For the CDR3, the DNA is TGCAGCGTTGAGGGGGACAGGAGAACCGGGGAGCTGTTTTTT.

The chain joins TRBV14 to TRBJ1-1; D remains ambiguous. There are 12 residues in the CDR3. Trimming left V 2 bases short and J 11 bases short, with 12 bases between. Germline CDR1 SGHDN, CDR2 FVKESK. CDR3 residues: CASSQQSTGAFF. Written as DNA, the CDR3 is TGTGCCAGCAGCCAACAGTCGACGGGTGCTTTCTTT.

This chain links TRBV19 with TRBJ1-5, with TRBD1 identical over 7 bases. Per the germline V gene, CDR1 is LNHDA and CDR2 is SQIVND (reference sequence). The CDR3 sequence is 18 residues long. The J segment lost 0 bases and the V segment lost 3 bases, leaving 11 bases of the junction unmatched. CDR3 nucleotide sequence: TGTGCCAGTAGTATGCTGGCAGGGGGGCGTTATAGCAATCAGCCCCAGCATTTT. This gives the protein CASSMLAGGRYSNQPQHF.

This clone was recorded a few times. This chain links TRBV2 with TRBJ2-7; D call uncertain. The CDR3 length is 14 residues. Germline V gives CDR1 SNHLY, CDR2 FYNNEI. V gave up 3 bases and J gave up 7 bases, with 16 bases separating them. The CDR3 DNA follows: TGTGCCAGCAGTGATGGCATCTGGGCTCTGGAGCAGTACTTC. It specifies CASSDGIWALEQYF.

The rearrangement joins TRBV2 to TRBJ2-3; TRBD1 matches 8 bases. The CDR3 is 14 amino acids. Germline CDR1 SNHLY, CDR2 FYNNEI. The V segment lost 3 bases and the J segment 8 bases; nucleotides outside the gene matches: 7. This chain's CDR3 is CASSDGRGRVTQYF. CDR3 DNA: TGTGCCAGCAGTGACGGCAGGGGGCGTGTTACGCAGTATTTT.

V gene TRBV6-2 or TRBV6-3 combines with J gene TRBJ1-1, with TRBD1 as a possible D gene (5 bases). V lost 0 bases and J lost 4, with 9 bases in between. The CDR3 consists of 14 residues. Germline values: CDR1 MNHEY, CDR2 SVGEGT. CDR3 protein: CASSYSGGGTEAFF. The CDR3 DNA follows: TGTGCCAGCAGTTACTCCGGGGGAGGCACTGAAGCTTTCTTT.

The chain links TRBV7-9 to TRBJ2-2; no firm D call. The CDR3 runs 14 residues. Germline values: CDR1 SEHNR, CDR2 FQNEAQ (reference sequence). V was trimmed by 6 bases and J by 7 bases, leaving 15 bases between them. The CDR3 DNA reads as TGTGCCAGCAGAGGAAACCCTAAAGGCGGGGAGCTGTTTTTT. It translates to CASRGNPKGGELFF.

This rearrangement joins TRBV15 to TRBJ1-1, with D uncertain. Germline V gives CDR1 LNHNV, CDR2 YYDKDF (reference sequence). The length of the CDR3 is 15 residues. V lost 3 bases and J lost 6, with 17 bases in between. The DNA for the CDR3 is TGTGCCACCAGCAGGTTTGGCCACGACAAACCTGAAGCTTTCTTT. This encodes CATSRFGHDKPEAFF.

The chain joins TRBV27 to TRBJ1-4, with D hard to call. The CDR3 has 12 amino acids. V dropped 5 bases and J dropped 10 bases, with 11 bases sitting between them. Germline V CDR1 and CDR2: MNHEY, SMNVEV (reference sequence). CDR3 sequence reads: CASSRPGRKLFF. CDR3 in DNA: TGTGCCAGCAGTCGTCCAGGTAGAAAACTGTTTTTT.